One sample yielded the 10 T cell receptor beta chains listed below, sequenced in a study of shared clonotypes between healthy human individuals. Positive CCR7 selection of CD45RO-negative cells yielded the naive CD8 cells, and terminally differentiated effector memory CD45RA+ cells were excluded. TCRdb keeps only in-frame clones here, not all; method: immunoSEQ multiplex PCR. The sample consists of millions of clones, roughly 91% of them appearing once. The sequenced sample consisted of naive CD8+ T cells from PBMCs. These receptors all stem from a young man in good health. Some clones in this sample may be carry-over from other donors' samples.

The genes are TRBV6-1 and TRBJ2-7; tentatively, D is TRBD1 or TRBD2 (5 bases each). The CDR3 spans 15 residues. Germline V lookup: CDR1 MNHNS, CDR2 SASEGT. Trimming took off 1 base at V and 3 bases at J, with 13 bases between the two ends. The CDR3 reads CASSEGGSWFYEQYF. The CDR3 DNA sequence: TGTGCCAGCAGTGAAGGGGGGAGCTGGTTCTACGAGCAGTACTTC.

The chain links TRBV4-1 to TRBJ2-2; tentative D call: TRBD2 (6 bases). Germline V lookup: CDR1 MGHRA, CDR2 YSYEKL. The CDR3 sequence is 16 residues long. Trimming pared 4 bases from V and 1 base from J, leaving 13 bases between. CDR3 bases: TGCGCCAGCAGCCTGGGACGGGGGAGGAACACCGGGGAGCTGTTTTTT. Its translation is CASSLGRGRNTGELFF.

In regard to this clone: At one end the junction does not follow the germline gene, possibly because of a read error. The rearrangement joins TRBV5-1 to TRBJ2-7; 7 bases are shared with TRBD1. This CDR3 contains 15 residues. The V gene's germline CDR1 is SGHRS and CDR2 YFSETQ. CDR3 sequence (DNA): TGCGCCAGCAGGTTGGGCCTGGGACAGACCTACGAGCAGTACTTC. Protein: CASRLGLGQTYEQYF.

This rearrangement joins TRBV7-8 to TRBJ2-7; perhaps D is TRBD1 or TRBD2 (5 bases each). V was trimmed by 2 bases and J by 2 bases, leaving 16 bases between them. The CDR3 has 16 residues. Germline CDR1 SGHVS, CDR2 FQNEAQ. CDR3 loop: CASSLIFWDGAYEQYF. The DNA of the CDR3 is TGTGCCAGCAGCTTAATTTTCTGGGACGGAGCCTACGAGCAGTACTTC.

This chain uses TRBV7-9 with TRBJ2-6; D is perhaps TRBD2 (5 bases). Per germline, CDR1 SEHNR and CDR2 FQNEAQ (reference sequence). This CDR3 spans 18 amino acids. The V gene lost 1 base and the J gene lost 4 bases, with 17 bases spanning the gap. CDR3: CASSLVFPGVAGANVLTF. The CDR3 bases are TGTGCCAGCAGCTTAGTATTTCCCGGGGTAGCCGGGGCCAACGTCCTGACTTTC. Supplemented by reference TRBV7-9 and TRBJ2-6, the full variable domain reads DTGVSQNPRHKITKRGQNVTFRCDPISEHNRLYWYRQTLGQGPEFLTYFQNEAQLEKSRLLSDRFSAERPKGSFSTLEIQRTEQGDSAMYLCASSLVFPGVAGANVLTFGAGSRLTVL.

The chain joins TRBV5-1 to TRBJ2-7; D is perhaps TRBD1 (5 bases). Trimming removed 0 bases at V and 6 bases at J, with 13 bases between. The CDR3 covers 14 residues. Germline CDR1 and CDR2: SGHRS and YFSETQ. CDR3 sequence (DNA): TGCGCCAGCAGCTTGGACAAGGGGTTAAGCGAGCAGTACTTC. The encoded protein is CASSLDKGLSEQYF.

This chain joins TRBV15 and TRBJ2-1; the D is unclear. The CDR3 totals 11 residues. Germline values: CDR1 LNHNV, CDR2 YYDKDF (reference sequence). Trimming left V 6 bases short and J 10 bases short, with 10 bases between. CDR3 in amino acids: CATRETREQFF. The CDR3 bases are TGTGCCACCAGGGAAACTCGAGAGCAGTTCTTC.

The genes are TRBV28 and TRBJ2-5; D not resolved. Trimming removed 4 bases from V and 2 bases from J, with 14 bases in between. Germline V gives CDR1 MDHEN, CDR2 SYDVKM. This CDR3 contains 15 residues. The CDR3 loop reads CASSYTSPPQETQYF. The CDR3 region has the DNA TGTGCCAGCAGTTATACCAGTCCCCCACAAGAGACCCAGTACTTC.

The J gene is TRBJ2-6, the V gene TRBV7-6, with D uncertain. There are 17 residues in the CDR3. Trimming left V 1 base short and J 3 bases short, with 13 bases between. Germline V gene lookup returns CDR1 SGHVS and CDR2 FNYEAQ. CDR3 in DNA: TGTGCCAGCAGCTTAGTCGAAGGCCAAGATGGGGCCAACGTCCTGACTTTC. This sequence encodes CASSLVEGQDGANVLTF.

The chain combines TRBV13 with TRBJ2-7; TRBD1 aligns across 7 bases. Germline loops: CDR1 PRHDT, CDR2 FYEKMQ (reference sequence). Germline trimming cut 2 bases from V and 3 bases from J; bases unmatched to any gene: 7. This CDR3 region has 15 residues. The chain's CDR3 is CASSLSRAGGYEQYF. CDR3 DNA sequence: TGTGCCAGCAGCTTAAGCCGTGCAGGGGGCTACGAGCAGTACTTC. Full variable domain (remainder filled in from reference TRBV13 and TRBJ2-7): AAGVIQSPRHLIKEKRETATLKCYPIPRHDTVYWYQQGPGQDPQFLISFYEKMQSDKGSIPDRFSAQQFSDYHSELNMSSLELGDSALYFCASSLSRAGGYEQYFGPGTRLTVT.